Detailed here is one T cell receptor beta chain. This sample stems from a study of blood T cell repertoires in COVID-19. The overall study: PBMCs, B-cell-depleted T cells, or T cells provided the cDNA or gDNA that made up the material.

Under the authors' procedure: Amplification with reference gene primers provided the estimates of nucleated cell counts. Assay: immunoSEQ multiplex PCR; the TCRdb copy retains only in-frame clones and omits some. V and J calls and clone size are copied from that table; D and trimming were computed from the DNA. This repertoire shows approximately 150,000 clones, 90% found once; its top ten account for 15% to 20%. The junction had 16 bases not matched to a gene; V was cut back by 10 bases and J by 4 bases. Germline V gene sequence: CDR1 LNHDA, CDR2 SQIVND (reference sequence). The CDR3 has 16 amino acids.

This chain links TRBV19 with TRBJ2-7; TRBD1 matches at 10 bases. The clonotype originates from a man in his fifties or sixties with active or convalescent COVID-19. What was sequenced was peripheral blood. In DNA form, the CDR3 reads TGTGCCACTCCGGGACAGGGGCTCCTGTACTGGTACGAGCAGTACTTC. It yields the protein CATPGQGLLYWYEQYF. The variable domain in full, with the rest retrieved from reference TRBV19 and TRBJ2-7, is DGGITQSPKYLFRKEGQNVTLSCEQNLNHDAMYWYRQDPGQGLRLIYYSQIVNDFQKGDIAEGYSVSREKKESFPLTVTSAQKNPTAFYLCATPGQGLLYWYEQYFGPGTRLTVT.